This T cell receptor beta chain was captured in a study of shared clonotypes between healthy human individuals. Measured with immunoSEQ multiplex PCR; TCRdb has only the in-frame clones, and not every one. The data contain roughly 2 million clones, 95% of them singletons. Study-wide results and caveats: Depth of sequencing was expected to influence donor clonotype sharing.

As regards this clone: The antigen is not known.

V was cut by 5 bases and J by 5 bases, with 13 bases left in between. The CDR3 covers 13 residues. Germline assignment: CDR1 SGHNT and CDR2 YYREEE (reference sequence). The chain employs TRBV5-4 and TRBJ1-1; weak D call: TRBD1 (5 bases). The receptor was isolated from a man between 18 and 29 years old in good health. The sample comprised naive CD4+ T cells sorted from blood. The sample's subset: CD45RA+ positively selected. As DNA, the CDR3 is TGTGCCAGCAGATCGTGGGGGGGGACTGAAGCTTTCTTT. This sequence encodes CASRSWGGTEAFF. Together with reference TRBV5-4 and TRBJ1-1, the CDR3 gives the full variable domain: ETGVTQSPTHLIKTRGQQVTLRCSSQSGHNTVSWYQQALGQGPQFIFQYYREEENGRGNFPPRFSGLQFPNYSSELNVNALELDDSALYLCASRSWGGTEAFFGQGTRLTVV.